This T cell receptor (beta chain) was recovered during a study of blood T cell repertoires in COVID-19. Overall study context: Specimens from acute and convalescent COVID-19 originated in the United States, Italy and Spain. T cells, B-cell-depleted T cells, or PBMCs provided the cDNA or gDNA that served as material.

Per the original methods: For nucleated cells, counts were estimated from reference gene primer amplification. TCRdb keeps only in-frame clones here, not all; method: immunoSEQ multiplex PCR. V and J calls and clone size come straight from that table; D and trimming were deduced from the DNA. Among 200,000 to 250,000 clones, around 81% were seen once, and the ten largest hold 2.3%. The CDR3 spans 14 residues. CDR1 LGHDT and CDR2 YNNKEL come from the germline V gene (reference sequence). Deletions cut 0 bases from V and 5 bases from J, with 10 bases between. The origin of this receptor is an older woman with acute or convalescent COVID-19. The J gene is TRBJ1-2, the V gene TRBV3-1 (or the pseudogene TRBV3-2); D unclear. Sequencing was carried out using peripheral blood. The CDR3 DNA is TGTGCCAGCAGCCAAGACGTGGTACGGTATGGCTACACCTTC. Translation: CASSQDVVRYGYTF.